This TCR beta chain was sequenced for a study of shared clonotypes between healthy human individuals. Findings of the study overall: Among the subsets, naive ones generally showed larger estimated richness than memory ones.

Of note for this clone: Antigen unknown.

Every subset had its genomic DNA shared out evenly among several immunoSEQ plates. Authors' methods: Filtering differed because ImmunoSEQ produced junction-only sequences that carried no quality scores. Only in-frame clones appear in the TCRdb table, and some are missing; sequencing was by immunoSEQ multiplex PCR. V and J calls and clone size are given by that table; D and trimming were obtained from the DNA. The sample has some 2,100,000 clones, 90% to 97% seen once; the top ten hold around 0.13%. Trimming shortened V by 4 bases and J by 6 bases, and 14 bases separated the two germline ends. The CDR3 has 14 amino acids. In germline, CDR1 is SGHRS, CDR2 YFSETQ.

The TCR was taken from a man younger than 35 in good health. The chain combines TRBV5-1 with TRBJ2-1; D possibly uses TRBD1 or TRBD2 (6 bases each). The sample taken for sequencing was naive CD4+ T cells sorted from blood. Subset of the sample: CD45RA+ positively selected. In DNA form, the CDR3 reads TGCGCCAGCAGCCCCAGAGGGGGGAGCAATGAGCAGTTCTTC. Residues: CASSPRGGSNEQFF.